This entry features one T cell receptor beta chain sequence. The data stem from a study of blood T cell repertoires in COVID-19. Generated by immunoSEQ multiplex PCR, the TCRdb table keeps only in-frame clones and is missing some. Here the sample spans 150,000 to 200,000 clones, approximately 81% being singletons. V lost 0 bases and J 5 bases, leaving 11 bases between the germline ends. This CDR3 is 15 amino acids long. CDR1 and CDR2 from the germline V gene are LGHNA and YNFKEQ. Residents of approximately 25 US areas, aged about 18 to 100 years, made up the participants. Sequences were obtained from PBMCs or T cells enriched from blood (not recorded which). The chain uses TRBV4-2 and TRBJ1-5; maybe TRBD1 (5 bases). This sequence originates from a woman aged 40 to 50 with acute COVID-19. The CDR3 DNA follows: TGTGCCAGCAGCCAAGAAAATGCAGGGTATCAGCCCCAGCATTTT. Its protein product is CASSQENAGYQPQHF.